The 21 T cell receptor beta chains below were found in one sample sequenced in a study of CD4 T cells in relation to SARS-CoV-2 and coronaviruses. Their cognate antigens are unknown. The unexposed donors gave CD4+ T cells in about 2011-2018, prior to COVID-19. The cells were cultured for around ten days before CD4+ T cells were isolated. Profiling relied on immunoSEQ multiplex PCR, and the TCRdb table lists in-frame clones only, not all of them. Of fewer than 20,000 clones in the sample, 70% to 80% were seen once. The sequenced material came from CD4+ T cells from PBMCs, cultured in vitro. Receptors were obtained from a human donor in good health.

The V call is TRBV5-1, the J call TRBJ2-7; the D gene is possibly TRBD1 (6 bases). The CDR3 runs to 14 residues. Germline V gene sequence: CDR1 SGHRS, CDR2 YFSETQ. V lost 3 bases to trimming and J lost 0 bases, with 10 bases between them. The CDR3 spells CASSSMDSSYEQYF. The CDR3 DNA follows: TGCGCCAGCAGCTCGATGGACAGCTCCTACGAGCAGTACTTC.

The V gene is TRBV3-1 (or the pseudogene TRBV3-2), the J gene TRBJ2-1; no reliable D call. Germline V lookup: CDR1 LGHDT, CDR2 YNNKEL (reference sequence). CDR3 length: 16 residues. Trimming removed 0 bases at V and 0 bases at J, with 9 bases between. As DNA, the CDR3 is TGTGCCAGCAGCCAAGAAGTTAGGAGCTCCTACAATGAGCAGTTCTTC. Residues: CASSQEVRSSYNEQFF.

There are a few counts of this clone. The rearrangement joins TRBV6-5 to TRBJ1-1; D is unclear. The germline V and J ends were trimmed by 6 bases and 11 bases, with 16 bases remaining between them. The CDR3 extends over 12 amino acids. CDR1 MNHEY and CDR2 SVGAGI come from the germline V gene. This chain's CDR3 is CASSPGRDAAFF. CDR3 bases: TGTGCCAGCAGCCCCGGACGGGATGCGGCTTTCTTT.

This clone was counted a single time. The chain carries TRBV6-2 or TRBV6-3 and TRBJ1-5; D gene ambiguous. Germline V lookup: CDR1 MNHEY, CDR2 SVGEGT. This CDR3 is built from 16 residues. V gave up 2 bases and J gave up 1 base, with 12 bases separating them. The CDR3 DNA sequence: TGTGCCAGCAGTTACCTCGGGGAGCAAAGCAATCAGCCCCAGCATTTT. Translating gives CASSYLGEQSNQPQHF.

V and J are TRBV5-1 and TRBJ2-3; D perhaps matches TRBD1 (6 bases). CDR1 is SGHRS and CDR2 is YFSETQ in the germline V gene. V was pared by 3 bases and J by 0 bases, with 17 bases between. This CDR3 has 17 residues. The CDR3 nucleotides are TGCGCCAGCAGCTCCAGGGGCCACGGTCTCAGCACAGATACGCAGTATTTT. Residues: CASSSRGHGLSTDTQYF.

This sequence joins TRBV5-4 and TRBJ1-2; D remains ambiguous. The CDR3 is 14 amino acids. Germline loops: CDR1 SGHNT, CDR2 YYREEE (reference sequence). V gave up 0 bases and J gave up 2 bases, with 8 bases separating them. The chain's CDR3 is CASSLVRQNYGYTF. The CDR3 nucleotides read TGTGCCAGCAGCTTGGTGAGGCAGAACTATGGCTACACCTTC.

The J gene is TRBJ1-2, the V gene TRBV24-1; D not certain. V was clipped by 5 bases and J by 0 bases, with 6 bases between them. The germline V gene encodes CDR1 KGHDR and CDR2 SFDVKD. The length of the CDR3 is 13 residues. In nucleotides, the CDR3 is TGTGCCACCAGTGGGCCGTCTAACTATGGCTACACCTTC. Translation: CATSGPSNYGYTF.

The chain links TRBV5-1 to TRBJ2-2; no definite D call. V lost 0 bases and J lost 1, with 10 bases in between. The CDR3 has 16 residues. Per germline, CDR1 SGHRS and CDR2 YFSETQ. The CDR3 region is CASSLAGHQNTGELFF. The DNA for the CDR3 is TGCGCCAGCAGCTTGGCTGGGCATCAGAACACCGGGGAGCTGTTTTTT. The full variable domain, completed using reference TRBV5-1 and TRBJ2-2, is KAGVTQTPRYLIKTRGQQVTLSCSPISGHRSVSWYQQTPGQGLQFLFEYFSETQRNKGNFPGRFSGRQFSNSRSEMNVSTLELGDSALYLCASSLAGHQNTGELFFGEGSRLTVL.

The rearrangement uses TRBV10-3 and TRBJ1-2, with TRBD1 matching over 8 bases. The CDR3 length is 14 residues. V was clipped by 0 bases and J by 8 bases; unmatched bases: 5. CDR1 ENHRY and CDR2 SYGVKD come from the germline V gene. CDR3 nucleotides: TGTGCCATCAGTGAGTCAACAGGGGGGTCCGGCTACACCTTC. Protein sequence: CAISESTGGSGYTF.

This clone was found once. The chain joins TRBV2 to TRBJ1-4, with 8 nucleotides matching TRBD1. Germline values: CDR1 SNHLY, CDR2 FYNNEI. The CDR3 sequence is 16 residues long. The junction had 14 bases not matched to a gene; V was cut back by 6 bases and J by 8 bases. CDR3 sequence (DNA): TGTGCCAGCAGGTCTCTCTTTGGACAGGGAGTCGAAAAACTGTTTTTT. As protein: CASRSLFGQGVEKLFF.

The rearrangement uses TRBV7-2 and TRBJ1-1, with unresolved D. CDR1 and CDR2 from the germline V gene are SGHTA and FQGNSA. V was pared by 1 base and J by 0 bases, with 3 bases between. The CDR3 consists of 13 residues. The DNA of the CDR3 is TGTGCCAGCAGCTTAGGGATGAACACTGAAGCTTTCTTT. Its translation is CASSLGMNTEAFF. The variable domain in full, with the rest retrieved from reference TRBV7-2 and TRBJ1-1, is GAGVSQSPSNKVTEKGKDVELRCDPISGHTALYWYRQSLGQGLEFLIYFQGNSAPDKSGLPSDRFSAERTGGSVSTLTIQRTQQEDSAVYLCASSLGMNTEAFFGQGTRLTVV.

This sequence joins TRBV28 and TRBJ1-2; maybe TRBD1 (6 bases). This CDR3 has 12 residues. V lost 6 bases and J lost 3, with 8 bases in between. Germline V lookup: CDR1 MDHEN, CDR2 SYDVKM. The CDR3 DNA sequence: TGTGCCAGCAGCGAGGGGGACTATGGCTACACCTTC. It codes for CASSEGDYGYTF.

V is TRBV5-8 and J is TRBJ1-5, with TRBD1 matching 9 bases. CDR1 SGHTS and CDR2 YDEGEE come from the germline V gene. J lost 4 bases, V lost 0 bases, and 2 bases had no gene match. The CDR3 is 15 amino acids. The DNA of the CDR3 is TGTGCCAGCAGCTTGGGTGACAGGGGGAATCAGCCCCAGCATTTT. Its protein product is CASSLGDRGNQPQHF.

In DNA, the CDR3 is TGTGCCACCAGCAGAGATCGAACGGCTGGAAACACCATATATTTT. Amino acids: CATSRDRTAGNTIYF. This chain links TRBV15 with TRBJ1-3; D unclear. The ends were cut back, 0 bases at V and 2 bases at J, with 8 bases in the middle. The length of the CDR3 is 15 residues. Germline-derived CDR1 and CDR2 are LNHNV and YYDKDF (reference sequence). Filled out from reference TRBV15 and TRBJ1-3, the complete variable domain reads DAMVIQNPRYQVTQFGKPVTLSCSQTLNHNVMYWYQQKSSQAPKLLFHYYDKDFNNEADTPDNFQSRRPNTSFCFLDIRSPGLGDTAMYLCATSRDRTAGNTIYFGEGSWLTVV.

The genes are TRBV19 and TRBJ1-4; D call uncertain. The CDR3 runs 13 residues. The germline V and J ends were trimmed by 6 bases and 8 bases, with 13 bases remaining between them. Germline V gives CDR1 LNHDA, CDR2 SQIVND (reference sequence). The CDR3 protein is CASRGSAGEKLFF. CDR3 sequence (DNA): TGTGCCAGTAGGGGCAGCGCCGGCGAAAAACTGTTTTTT. Full variable domain (remainder filled in from reference TRBV19 and TRBJ1-4): DGGITQSPKYLFRKEGQNVTLSCEQNLNHDAMYWYRQDPGQGLRLIYYSQIVNDFQKGDIAEGYSVSREKKESFPLTVTSAQKNPTAFYLCASRGSAGEKLFFGSGTQLSVL.

The J gene is TRBJ2-1, the V gene TRBV5-1, with 11 bases that match TRBD2. The CDR3 covers 16 residues. V shed 6 bases and J 0 bases; nucleotides not matched to a gene: 5. Germline V gene data show CDR1 as SGHRS and CDR2 as YFSETQ. The CDR3 is CASKTSGTSSYNEQFF. CDR3 bases: TGCGCCAGCAAGACTAGCGGGACCAGCTCCTACAATGAGCAGTTCTTC.

The chain combines TRBV6-6 with TRBJ1-4, with TRBD1 as a possible D gene (5 bases). Per germline, CDR1 MNHNY and CDR2 SVGAGI (reference sequence). Trimming took off 5 bases at V and 10 bases at J, with 14 bases between the two ends. The CDR3 is 13 amino acids. Written as DNA, the CDR3 is TGTGCCAGCAGTACCGGGACCGAGGGAAAACTGTTTTTT. Its protein is CASSTGTEGKLFF.

The rearrangement joins TRBV11-3 to TRBJ2-3, with D unresolved. Trimming removed 5 bases from V and 2 bases from J, with 11 bases in between. The CDR3 sequence is 14 residues long. CDR1 and CDR2 (germline): SGHNT, YENEEA. In DNA, the CDR3 is TGTGCCAGCAGCCCCAGCACGTACACAGATACGCAGTATTTT. Translation gives CASSPSTYTDTQYF.

The rearrangement links TRBV28 to TRBJ2-1, with D tentatively TRBD2 (6 bases). Germline CDR1 MDHEN, CDR2 SYDVKM. The CDR3 contains 13 residues. V lost 4 bases, J lost 9 bases, and 13 bases lay in between. CDR3 bases: TGTGCCAGCAGTTCTTCCGGGACTGTTGAGCAGTTCTTC. Protein sequence: CASSSSGTVEQFF.

V is TRBV24-1 and J is TRBJ2-2; 7 nucleotides match TRBD2. Germline CDR1 KGHDR, CDR2 SFDVKD. After removal of 9 bases from V and 3 bases from J, the junction contained 6 bases not matched to a gene. The CDR3 spans 14 residues. CDR3 loop: CATRGGRDTGELFF. CDR3 coding DNA: TGTGCCACCCGAGGAGGGAGGGACACCGGGGAGCTGTTTTTT.

This chain joins TRBV1 and TRBJ2-4; no check of the table's D call, TRBD2, against the DNA was made. TRBV1 is designated a pseudogene. The CDR3 has 13 amino acids. CDR3 coding DNA: TGCACCAGCAGCCAAGAGAGAGAGGGCATTCAGTACTTC. Translating gives CTSSQEREGIQYF.